What follows describes a single TCR beta chain. CDR3 length equals 13 residues. With V trimmed by 7 bases and J by 4 bases, 6 bases remained unmatched. Per germline, CDR1 LNHDA and CDR2 SQIVND (reference sequence). The data derive from a study of blood T cell repertoires in COVID-19. Study context: Acute and convalescent COVID-19 specimens originated in the United States, Italy and Spain.

Participants' own reports of clinical history determined their cohort assignment. Recovered participants had two consecutive negative NP/OP PCR tests, healthcare professional clearance, or symptom resolution. In the study's own analysis: From reference gene primer amplification, estimates of nucleated cell counts were derived. Assay: immunoSEQ multiplex PCR; the TCRdb copy retains only in-frame clones and omits some. D and trimming were read from the DNA, whereas the V and J calls and clone size are those reported in that table. The sample lists 150,000 to 200,000 clones; about nine tenths were seen once.

V is TRBV19 and J is TRBJ1-2; 7 nucleotides agree with TRBD1. Material: PBMCs or T cells enriched from blood (not recorded which). The receptor's source is a woman aged 18-29 years who had recovered from COVID-19. CDR3 loop: CASISTGLYGYTF. DNA of the CDR3: TGTGCCAGTATCTCGACAGGGCTCTATGGCTACACCTTC.